The 19 T cell receptor beta chains below were found in one sample sequenced in a study of tissue T cells after allogeneic stem cell transplantation. The table came from immunoSEQ multiplex PCR; TCRdb's copy has only in-frame clones and leaves some out. The table lists 35,000 to 50,000 clones, roughly 92% of them singletons, with about 4% in the top ten. Sequencing used blood, obtained before transplantation. Source of these receptors: a woman between 40 and 69 years old who later had graft-versus-host disease after an allogeneic stem cell transplant.

This chain's CDR3 is CASSPRGARGILYNEQFF. In nucleotides, the CDR3 is TGTGCCAGCAGCCCCCGGGGGGCGAGGGGGATTCTCTACAATGAGCAGTTCTTC. The chain employs TRBV14 and TRBJ2-1; D might be TRBD2 (7 bases). The CDR3 totals 18 residues. Germline CDR1 and CDR2: SGHDN and FVKESK. V was pared by 4 bases and J by 3 bases, with 22 bases between.

The chain carries TRBV27 and TRBJ2-7; TRBD1 aligns across 8 bases. V trimming: 4 bases; J trimming: 0 bases; junction bases outside the gene matches: 11. The CDR3 length is 17 residues. Germline V gives CDR1 MNHEY, CDR2 SMNVEV (reference sequence). CDR3 loop: CASSSGLGRGHSYEQYF. In DNA, the CDR3 is TGTGCCAGCAGTTCGGGCCTGGGCAGGGGGCACTCCTACGAGCAGTACTTC.

This chain connects TRBV28 to TRBJ1-5; D may be TRBD1 (6 bases). Germline-derived CDR1 and CDR2 are MDHEN and SYDVKM. Trimming cost V 6 bases and J 7 bases, with 16 bases left between them. The CDR3 has 14 residues. CDR3 protein: CASRRGGFEQPQHF. CDR3 in DNA: TGTGCCAGCAGAAGAGGGGGGTTTGAGCAGCCCCAGCATTTT. Drawing the rest from reference TRBV28 and TRBJ1-5, the complete variable domain is DVKVTQSSRYLVKRTGEKVFLECVQDMDHENMFWYRQDPGLGLRLIYFSYDVKMKEKGDIPEGYSVSREKKERFSLILESASTNQTSMYLCASRRGGFEQPQHFGDGTRLSIL.

The chain couples TRBV19 to TRBJ2-3; no definite D call. The germline gives CDR1 LNHDA, CDR2 SQIVND (reference sequence). Trimming shortened V by 4 bases and J by 0 bases, and 17 bases separated the two germline ends. The CDR3 spans 17 residues. CDR3 bases: TGTGCCAGTAGTAAGGCCCCGAGCATTTTAAGCACAGATACGCAGTATTTT. This sequence encodes CASSKAPSILSTDTQYF.

CDR3 bases: TGCGCCAGCAGCTTGCAGGGGGGCCTAGTCCGCGAGCAGTACTTC. Translated: CASSLQGGLVREQYF. The chain recombines TRBV4-1 with TRBJ2-7; maybe TRBD1 (7 bases). The V and J ends lost 5 bases and 6 bases respectively, with 20 bases between them. CDR1 is MGHRA and CDR2 is YSYEKL in the germline V gene. The CDR3 totals 15 residues.

This clone came up a few times. This chain connects TRBV7-9 to TRBJ2-1; 10 bases fit TRBD2. This CDR3 is built from 16 residues. From germline, CDR1 is SEHNR and CDR2 FQNEAQ (reference sequence). With V trimmed by 5 bases and J by 5 bases, 9 bases remained unmatched. CDR3 amino acids: CASSPLQREGDNEQFF. The CDR3 region has the DNA TGTGCCAGCAGCCCCCTCCAGCGGGAGGGTGACAATGAGCAGTTCTTC.

V and J are TRBV6-4 and TRBJ2-3; no clear D. CDR3 length: 13 amino acids. The V end was cut by 2 bases, the J end by 2 bases, with 5 bases between. The V gene's germline CDR1 is MRHNA and CDR2 SNTAGT. CDR3 bases: TGTGCCAGCAGTGACGGAGACACAGATACGCAGTATTTT. Residues: CASSDGDTDTQYF.

The chain recombines TRBV25-1 with TRBJ2-7, with 7 bases lining up with TRBD2. The V and J ends lost 3 bases and 0 bases, in that order; junction bases with no gene match: 5. The CDR3 has 15 amino acids. Germline CDR1 MGHDK, CDR2 SYGVNS. CDR3 sequence (DNA): TGTGCCAGCAGTGAGTCGAGCGGGGCCTCCTACGAGCAGTACTTC. The encoded protein is CASSESSGASYEQYF.

This chain uses TRBV27 with TRBJ2-2; D is perhaps TRBD1 (6 bases). The CDR3 is made up of 11 amino acids. Germline lookup yields CDR1 MNHEY and CDR2 SMNVEV (reference sequence). Trimming stripped 8 bases from V and 5 bases from J, with 6 bases between. The CDR3 DNA sequence: TGTGCCAGCCAGGGGACCGGGGAGCTGTTTTTT. Protein: CASQGTGELFF.

The rearrangement uses TRBV6-2 or TRBV6-3 and TRBJ1-2, with D unclear. The V end lost 0 bases, the J end lost 0 bases, and 5 bases lay between the germline ends. Germline-derived CDR1 and CDR2 are MNHEY and SVGEGT. The CDR3 is 14 amino acids. The CDR3 is CASSYSVANYGYTF. DNA of the CDR3: TGTGCCAGCAGTTACTCCGTAGCTAACTATGGCTACACCTTC.

V is TRBV7-9 and J is TRBJ2-7, with D perhaps given as TRBD1 or TRBD2 (5 bases each). Germline CDR1 SEHNR, CDR2 FQNEAQ (reference sequence). The CDR3 consists of 13 residues. Trimming removed 5 bases at V and 8 bases at J, with 16 bases between. CDR3 bases: TGTGCCAGCAGCCGGGACCTGGTGGGTAAGCAGTACTTC. Translated: CASSRDLVGKQYF.

The chain has TRBV6-6 and TRBJ2-1; 10 bases map to TRBD1. Losses at the gene ends were 4 bases for V and 3 bases for J; bases not matched to a gene: 3. The CDR3 runs to 15 residues. The V gene's germline CDR1 is MNHNY and CDR2 SVGAGI (reference sequence). The CDR3: CASSWGDRGYNEQFF. In nucleotides, the CDR3 is TGTGCCAGCAGTTGGGGGGACAGGGGCTACAATGAGCAGTTCTTC.

The CDR3 protein is CASSQAGSTDTQYF. Here the CDR3 DNA reads TGCGCCAGCAGCCAGGCAGGAAGCACAGATACGCAGTATTTT. The chain carries TRBV4-3 and TRBJ2-3; no firm D call. Germline CDR1 is LGHNA and CDR2 is YSLEER. This CDR3 comprises 14 residues. V was clipped by 3 bases and J by 0 bases, with 7 bases between them.

This clone was picked up a small number of times. The chain uses TRBV19 and TRBJ1-3, with no clear D. The CDR3 loop spans 16 amino acids. Germline V CDR1 and CDR2: LNHDA, SQIVND (reference sequence). Between the trimmed V and J ends, which lost 0 bases and 4 bases, there was a span of 13 bases. The CDR3 region is CASSIDPSGIGNTIYF. As DNA, the CDR3 is TGTGCCAGTAGTATAGATCCCTCGGGGATCGGAAACACCATATATTTT.

The genes are TRBV7-9 and TRBJ2-7; possibly TRBD1 or TRBD2 for D (5 bases each). Trimming cost V 10 bases and J 0 bases, with 13 bases left between them. This CDR3 has 13 residues. Germline assignment: CDR1 SEHNR and CDR2 FQNEAQ (reference sequence). This chain's CDR3 is CATRDGNSYEQYF. CDR3 bases: TGTGCCACCCGGGACGGGAACTCCTACGAGCAGTACTTC. Combining the CDR3 with reference TRBV7-9 and TRBJ2-7 gives the whole variable domain DTGVSQNPRHKITKRGQNVTFRCDPISEHNRLYWYRQTLGQGPEFLTYFQNEAQLEKSRLLSDRFSAERPKGSFSTLEIQRTEQGDSAMYLCATRDGNSYEQYFGPGTRLTVT.

The chain combines TRBV5-1 with TRBJ1-6; TRBD1 matches at 9 bases. V was pared by 4 bases and J by 9 bases, with 5 bases of the junction left unmatched. This CDR3 is 14 amino acids long. CDR1 is SGHRS, CDR2 YFSETQ, per germline. CDR3 region: CASSQGQGSSPLHF. Here the CDR3 DNA reads TGCGCCAGCAGCCAGGGACAGGGAAGTTCACCCCTCCACTTT.

This rearrangement joins TRBV18 to TRBJ1-3; TRBD1 agrees at 7 bases. Germline CDR1 and CDR2: KGHSH and LQKENI. The CDR3 has 15 amino acids. The V gene end was trimmed by 3 bases and the J gene end by 6 bases; junction bases not matched to a gene: 8. CDR3 sequence: CASSPGQVSLNTIYF. CDR3 bases: TGTGCCAGCTCACCCGGACAGGTCTCTCTAAACACCATATATTTT.

The chain links TRBV5-4 to TRBJ2-1; unclear D gene. V was trimmed by 4 bases and J by 0 bases, leaving 11 bases between them. The CDR3 totals 15 residues. CDR1 SGHNT and CDR2 YYREEE come from the germline V gene (reference sequence). DNA of the CDR3: TGTGCCAGCAGCCTCGAGGAGAGCTCCTACAATGAGCAGTTCTTC. Translation gives CASSLEESSYNEQFF.

Here the CDR3 reads CASSFVRGGSYEQYF. The CDR3 nucleotides are TGTGCCAGCAGCTTCGTGCGCGGGGGCTCCTACGAGCAGTACTTC. V is TRBV5-6 and J is TRBJ2-7, with 7 nucleotides matching TRBD2. Germline V CDR1 and CDR2: SGHDT, YYEEEE. The CDR3 is 15 amino acids. V trimming: 2 bases; J trimming: 0 bases; junction bases outside the gene matches: 5.